Sequencing of this T cell receptor (beta chain) was carried out in a study of blood T cell repertoires in COVID-19. Clones were sequenced by immunoSEQ multiplex PCR, and TCRdb holds only the in-frame ones, with some missing. Among 95,000 to 120,000 clones listed, around 89% were seen once. This clonotype was sampled from a woman aged 45-65 years with acute or convalescent COVID-19. The sequenced sample consisted of peripheral blood.

CDR3 coding DNA: TGTGCCAGCAGCAACCAGGGTGTTGGGAATGAAAAACTGTTTTTT. Translated, it gives CASSNQGVGNEKLFF. V gene TRBV6-2 or TRBV6-3 combines with J gene TRBJ1-4; D possibly corresponds to TRBD1 (5 bases). Germline loops: CDR1 MNHEY, CDR2 SVGEGT. Deletions cut 6 bases from V and 5 bases from J, with 16 bases between. This CDR3 comprises 15 residues.